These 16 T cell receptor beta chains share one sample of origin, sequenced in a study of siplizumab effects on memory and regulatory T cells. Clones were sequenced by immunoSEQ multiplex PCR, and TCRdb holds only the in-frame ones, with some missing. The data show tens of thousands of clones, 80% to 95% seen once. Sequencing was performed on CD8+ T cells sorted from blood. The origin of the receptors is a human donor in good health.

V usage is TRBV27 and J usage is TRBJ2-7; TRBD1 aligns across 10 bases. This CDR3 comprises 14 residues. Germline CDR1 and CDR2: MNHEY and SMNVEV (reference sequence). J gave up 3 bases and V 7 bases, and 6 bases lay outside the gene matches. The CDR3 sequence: CASTGRDRGYEQYF. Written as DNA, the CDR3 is TGTGCCAGCACCGGTAGGGACAGGGGCTACGAGCAGTACTTC.

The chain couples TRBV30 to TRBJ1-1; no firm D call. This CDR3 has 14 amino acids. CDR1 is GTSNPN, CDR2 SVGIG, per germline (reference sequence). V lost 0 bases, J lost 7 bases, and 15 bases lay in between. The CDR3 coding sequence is TGTGCCTGGAGTGTGGTGATAGAGGTAGATGAAGCTTTCTTT. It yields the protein CAWSVVIEVDEAFF.

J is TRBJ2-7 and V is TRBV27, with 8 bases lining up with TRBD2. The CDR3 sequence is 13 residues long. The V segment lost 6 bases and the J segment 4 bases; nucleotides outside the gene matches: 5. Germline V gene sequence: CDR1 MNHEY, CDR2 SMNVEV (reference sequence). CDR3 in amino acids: CASRSSGSYEQYF. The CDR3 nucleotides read TGTGCCAGCAGGTCAAGCGGGAGTTACGAGCAGTACTTC.

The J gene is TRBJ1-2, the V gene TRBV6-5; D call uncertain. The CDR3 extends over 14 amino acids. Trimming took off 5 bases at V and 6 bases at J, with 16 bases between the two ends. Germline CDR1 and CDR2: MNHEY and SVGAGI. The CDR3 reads CASSPENRAHGYTF. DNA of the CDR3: TGTGCCAGCAGTCCCGAGAATAGGGCCCATGGCTACACCTTC.

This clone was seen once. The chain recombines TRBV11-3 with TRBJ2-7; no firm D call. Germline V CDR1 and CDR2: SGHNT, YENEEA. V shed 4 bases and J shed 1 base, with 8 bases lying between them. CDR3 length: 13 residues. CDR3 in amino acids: CASSYTVSYEQYF. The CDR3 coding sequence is TGTGCCAGCAGCTACACAGTATCCTACGAGCAGTACTTC. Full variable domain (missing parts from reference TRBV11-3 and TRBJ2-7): EAGVVQSPRYKIIEKKQPVAFWCNPISGHNTLYWYLQNLGQGPELLIRYENEEAVDDSQLPKDRFSAERLKGVDSTLKIQPAELGDSAVYLCASSYTVSYEQYFGPGTRLTVT.

The CDR3 sequence: CAWSNQGEFREQYF. The CDR3 nucleotides read TGTGCCTGGAGTAACCAGGGAGAGTTTCGAGAGCAGTACTTC. The J gene is TRBJ2-7, the V gene TRBV30, with D perhaps being TRBD1 or TRBD2 (5 bases each). The CDR3 extends over 14 amino acids. The V gene's germline CDR1 is GTSNPN and CDR2 SVGIG (reference sequence). The V gene lost 2 bases and the J gene lost 7 bases, with 18 bases spanning the gap.

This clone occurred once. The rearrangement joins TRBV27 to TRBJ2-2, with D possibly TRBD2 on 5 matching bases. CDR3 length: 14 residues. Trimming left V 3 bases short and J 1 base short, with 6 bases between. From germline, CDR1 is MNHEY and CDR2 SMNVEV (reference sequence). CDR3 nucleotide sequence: TGTGCCAGCAGTTTCCGGGGGAACACCGGGGAGCTGTTTTTT. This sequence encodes CASSFRGNTGELFF.

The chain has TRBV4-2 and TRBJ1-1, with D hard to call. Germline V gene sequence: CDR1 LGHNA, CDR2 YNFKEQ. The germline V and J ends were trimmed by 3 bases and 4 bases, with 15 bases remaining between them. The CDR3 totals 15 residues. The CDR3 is CASSHSNTAGTEAFF. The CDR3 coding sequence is TGTGCCAGCAGCCATTCCAATACAGCGGGCACTGAAGCTTTCTTT.

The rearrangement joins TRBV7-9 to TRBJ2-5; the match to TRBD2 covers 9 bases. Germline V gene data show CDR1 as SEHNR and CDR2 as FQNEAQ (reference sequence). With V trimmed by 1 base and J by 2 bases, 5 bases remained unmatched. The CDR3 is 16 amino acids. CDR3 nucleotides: TGTGCCAGCAGCTTAGGTCTAGCGGGATCACAAGAGACCCAGTACTTC. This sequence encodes CASSLGLAGSQETQYF.

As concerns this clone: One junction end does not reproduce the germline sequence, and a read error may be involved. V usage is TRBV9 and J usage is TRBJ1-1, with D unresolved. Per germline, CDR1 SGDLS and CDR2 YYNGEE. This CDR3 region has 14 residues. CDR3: CASSVGLTNTKAFF. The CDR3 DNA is TGTGCCAGCAGCGTAGGCCTGACAAACACTAAAGCTTTCTTT.

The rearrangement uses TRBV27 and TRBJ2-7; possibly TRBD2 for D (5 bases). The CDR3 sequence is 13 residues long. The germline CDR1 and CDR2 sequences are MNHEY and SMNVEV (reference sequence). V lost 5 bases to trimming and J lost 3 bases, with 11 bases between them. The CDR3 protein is CASSRRDHYEQYF. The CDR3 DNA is TGTGCCAGCAGTCGCCGGGATCACTACGAGCAGTACTTC.

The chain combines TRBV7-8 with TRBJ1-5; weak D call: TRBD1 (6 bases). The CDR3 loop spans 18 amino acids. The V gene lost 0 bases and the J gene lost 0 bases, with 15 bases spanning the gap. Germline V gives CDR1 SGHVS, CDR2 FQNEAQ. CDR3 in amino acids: CASSLALLAGASNQPQHF. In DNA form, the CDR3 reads TGTGCCAGCAGCTTAGCGTTGTTGGCAGGGGCTAGCAATCAGCCCCAGCATTTT.

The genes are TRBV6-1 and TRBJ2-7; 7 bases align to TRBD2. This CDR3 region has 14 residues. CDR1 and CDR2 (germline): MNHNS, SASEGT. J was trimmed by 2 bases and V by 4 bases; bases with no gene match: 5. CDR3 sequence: CASSARRGAYEQYF. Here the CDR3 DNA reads TGTGCCAGCAGTGCCCGACGGGGGGCCTACGAGCAGTACTTC.

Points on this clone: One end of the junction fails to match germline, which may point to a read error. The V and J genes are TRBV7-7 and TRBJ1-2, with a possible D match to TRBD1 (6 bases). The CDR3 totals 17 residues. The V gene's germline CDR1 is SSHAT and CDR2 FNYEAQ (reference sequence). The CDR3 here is CASSLAARGGADYGYTF. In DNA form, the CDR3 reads TGTGCTAGCAGCTTAGCGGCCCGCGGGGGGGCTGACTATGGCTACACCTTC. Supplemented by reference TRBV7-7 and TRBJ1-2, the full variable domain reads GAGVSQSPRYKVTKRGQDVTLRCDPISSHATLYWYQQALGQGPEFLTYFNYEAQPDKSGLPSDRFSAERPEGSISTLTIQRTEQRDSAMYRCASSLAARGGADYGYTFGSGTRLTVV.

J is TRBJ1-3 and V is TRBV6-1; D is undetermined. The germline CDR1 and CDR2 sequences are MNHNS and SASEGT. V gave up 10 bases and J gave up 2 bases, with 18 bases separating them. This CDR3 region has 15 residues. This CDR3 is CATTKPLRAGNTIYF. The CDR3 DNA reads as TGTGCCACCACGAAGCCCCTCCGAGCTGGAAACACCATATATTTT.

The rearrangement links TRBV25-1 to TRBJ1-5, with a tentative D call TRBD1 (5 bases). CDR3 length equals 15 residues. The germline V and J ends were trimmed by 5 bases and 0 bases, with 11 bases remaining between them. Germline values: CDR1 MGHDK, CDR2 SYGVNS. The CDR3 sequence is CASSCRDDSNQPQHF. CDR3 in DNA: TGTGCCAGCAGTTGTAGGGACGATAGCAATCAGCCCCAGCATTTT.